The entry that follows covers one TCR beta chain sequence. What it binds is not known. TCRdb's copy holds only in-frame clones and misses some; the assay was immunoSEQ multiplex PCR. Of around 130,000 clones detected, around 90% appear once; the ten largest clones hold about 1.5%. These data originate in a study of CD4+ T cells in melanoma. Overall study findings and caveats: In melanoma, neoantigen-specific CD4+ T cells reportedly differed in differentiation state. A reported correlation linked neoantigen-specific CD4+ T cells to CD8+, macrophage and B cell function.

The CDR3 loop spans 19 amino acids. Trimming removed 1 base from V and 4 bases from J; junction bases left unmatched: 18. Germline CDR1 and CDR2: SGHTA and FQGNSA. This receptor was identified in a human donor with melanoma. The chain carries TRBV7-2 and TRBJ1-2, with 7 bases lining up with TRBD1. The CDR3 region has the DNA TGTGCCAGCAGCTTAGTGGCAAAGACAGGGTCAGGTCGAAGCTATGGCTACACCTTC. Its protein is CASSLVAKTGSGRSYGYTF. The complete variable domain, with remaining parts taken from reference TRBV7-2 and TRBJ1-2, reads GAGVSQSPSNKVTEKGKDVELRCDPISGHTALYWYRQSLGQGLEFLIYFQGNSAPDKSGLPSDRFSAERTGGSVSTLTIQRTQQEDSAVYLCASSLVAKTGSGRSYGYTFGSGTRLTVV.